This entry lists 25 T cell receptor beta chains sequenced from one sample in a study of cytomegalovirus exposure and HLA in healthy donors. The PCR used 60 Vbeta and 13 Jbeta primers. The protocol was immunoSEQ multiplex PCR, while the TCRdb copy is restricted to in-frame clones and leaves out a portion. The sample shows some 130,000 clones, approximately 83% of them seen only once. The source material was PBMCs. The receptor set was obtained from a man aged 40-55 years in good health and CMV-seronegative.

The V gene is TRBV9, the J gene TRBJ1-1; a possible D gene is TRBD1 (5 bases). The CDR3 extends over 15 amino acids. Germline CDR1 reads SGDLS; CDR2 reads YYNGEE. V lost 1 base to trimming and J lost 2 bases, with 12 bases between them. In DNA form, the CDR3 reads TGTGCCAGCAGCGTATCTGAGACAGTAAACACTGAAGCTTTCTTT. This sequence encodes CASSVSETVNTEAFF.

The table lists this clone with a few counts. The chain employs TRBV7-6 and TRBJ1-1; possible D gene TRBD1, 6 bases. V was trimmed by 6 bases and J by 4 bases, leaving 21 bases between them. CDR1 is SGHVS and CDR2 is FNYEAQ in the germline V gene. The CDR3 is 16 amino acids. DNA for the CDR3: TGTGCCAGCAGGGCAGGGGCCTCTCTCCTTCCCACTGAAGCTTTCTTT. It codes for CASRAGASLLPTEAFF.

The chain employs TRBV5-8 and TRBJ1-4; D unresolved. V dropped 1 base and J dropped 3 bases, with 10 bases sitting between them. CDR1 is SGHTS, CDR2 YDEGEE, per germline. CDR3 length equals 15 residues. CDR3 amino acids: CASSLPGRANEKLFF. The CDR3 nucleotides read TGTGCCAGCAGCTTGCCGGGTCGGGCTAATGAAAAACTGTTTTTT.

The sample holds a few counts of this clone. Other DNA sequences from this sample encode an identical CDR3 as well. The chain carries TRBV5-1 and TRBJ2-3; 12 bases map to TRBD2. Germline-derived CDR1 and CDR2 are SGHRS and YFSETQ. There are 16 residues in the CDR3. J gave up 0 bases and V 3 bases, and 2 bases lay outside the gene matches. CDR3: CASSSGTSGSTDTQYF. In nucleotides, the CDR3 is TGCGCCAGCAGCTCCGGGACTAGCGGGAGCACAGATACGCAGTATTTT.

This clone occurred a few times. This chain joins TRBV28 and TRBJ2-5, with TRBD1 matching over 7 bases. V trimming: 1 base; J trimming: 0 bases; junction bases outside the gene matches: 8. CDR3 size: 17 residues. The germline V gene has CDR1 MDHEN and CDR2 SYDVKM. For the CDR3, the DNA is TGTGCCAGCAGTTTATCAGGGATCAGGGGGTACCAAGAGACCCAGTACTTC. Its translation: CASSLSGIRGYQETQYF.

The chain joins TRBV6-6 to TRBJ1-5; the D is unclear. This CDR3 contains 14 residues. Germline-derived CDR1 and CDR2 are MNHNY and SVGAGI (reference sequence). The ends were cut back, 10 bases at V and 6 bases at J, with 19 bases in the middle. CDR3 sequence: CATAVRVGSQPQHF. Written as DNA, the CDR3 is TGTGCCACAGCAGTTAGGGTGGGGAGTCAGCCCCAGCATTTT.

The chain uses TRBV6-1 and TRBJ2-3; no clear D. The CDR3 loop spans 13 amino acids. V lost 5 bases and J lost 9, with 15 bases in between. Per the germline V gene, CDR1 is MNHNS and CDR2 is SASEGT. CDR3 loop: CASSLRLGETQYF. Written as DNA, the CDR3 is TGTGCCAGCAGTCTTCGACTGGGTGAGACGCAGTATTTT.

The V gene is TRBV29-1, the J gene TRBJ2-7; 9 bases fit TRBD1. CDR3 length equals 14 residues. V lost 0 bases and J lost 3; bases outside the gene matches: 3. CDR1 is SQVTM, CDR2 ANQGSEA, per germline. CDR3 sequence: CSVEDQGQGYEQYF. In nucleotides, the CDR3 is TGCAGCGTTGAAGATCAGGGACAGGGCTACGAGCAGTACTTC.

The rearrangement links TRBV12-2 to TRBJ2-5; TRBD1 is the table's D call, not checked against the DNA. TRBV12-2 is flagged as a pseudogene. This CDR3 region has 15 residues. The CDR3 region is CASRMPGQTKETQYF. CDR3 in DNA: TGTGCAAGTCGCATGCCGGGACAGACTAAAGAGACCCAGTACTTC.

The chain is built from TRBV5-4 and TRBJ1-3, with D uncertain. The V gene's germline CDR1 is SGHNT and CDR2 YYREEE (reference sequence). Deletions cut 2 bases from V and 0 bases from J, with 12 bases between. This CDR3 comprises 16 residues. For the CDR3, the DNA is TGTGCCAGCAGCTTCCCCGGAGGGCCCTCTGGAAACACCATATATTTT. Translation: CASSFPGGPSGNTIYF.

The chain combines TRBV4-2 with TRBJ2-7; 8 positions agree with TRBD1. The CDR3 spans 16 residues. Trimming removed 4 bases from V and 1 base from J; junction bases left unmatched: 9. CDR1 is LGHNA, CDR2 YNFKEQ, per germline. The CDR3 here is CASSPGGQGGSYEQYF. The CDR3 DNA follows: TGTGCCAGCAGCCCTGGAGGACAGGGCGGGTCCTACGAGCAGTACTTC.

The count of this clone is one. The rearrangement uses TRBV25-1 and TRBJ2-7; TRBD1 matches at 8 bases. The J segment lost 5 bases and the V segment lost 4 bases, leaving 13 bases of the junction unmatched. CDR1 is MGHDK and CDR2 is SYGVNS in the germline V gene. The CDR3 consists of 16 residues. The CDR3 spells CASSGSSGTGNDEQYF. CDR3 nucleotides: TGTGCCAGCAGTGGTTCTTCCGGGACAGGTAACGACGAGCAGTACTTC.

This clone came up once. V gene TRBV6-5 combines with J gene TRBJ2-7; TRBD1 matches at 7 bases. CDR1 is MNHEY, CDR2 SVGAGI, per germline. J gave up 2 bases and V 7 bases, and 8 bases lay outside the gene matches. This CDR3 is built from 14 residues. As DNA, the CDR3 is TGTGCCAGCATTACCACAGGGGTTCCCTACGAGCAGTACTTC. Its translation: CASITTGVPYEQYF.

This clone was observed a handful of times. This chain links TRBV2 with TRBJ1-5, with D tentatively TRBD1 (5 bases). Germline V lookup: CDR1 SNHLY, CDR2 FYNNEI. The germline V and J ends were trimmed by 1 base and 3 bases, with 10 bases remaining between them. The CDR3 is made up of 15 amino acids. The DNA of the CDR3 is TGTGCCAGCAGTGAAGAGACAGCTTCCAATCAGCCCCAGCATTTT. Its translation is CASSEETASNQPQHF.

The V call is TRBV7-6, the J call TRBJ2-7; 9 bases are a match to TRBD1. J lost 6 bases, V lost 6 bases, and 15 bases had no gene match. CDR1 is SGHVS and CDR2 is FNYEAQ in the germline V gene. CDR3 size: 16 residues. CDR3 DNA sequence: TGTGCCAGCAGTCGACTTACCGGGACAGGGATTGGCGAGCAGTACTTC. It specifies CASSRLTGTGIGEQYF. Full variable domain (rest looked up from reference TRBV7-6 and TRBJ2-7): GAGVSQSPRYKVTKRGQDVALRCDPISGHVSLYWYRQALGQGPEFLTYFNYEAQQDKSGLPNDRFSAERPEGSISTLTIQRTEQRDSAMYRCASSRLTGTGIGEQYFGPGTRLTVT.

The CDR3 DNA is TGTGCCAGCTCACCCTCGTTTGACAGGGAAGGGAACACCATATATTTT. As protein: CASSPSFDREGNTIYF. This chain links TRBV18 with TRBJ1-3; 7 bases match TRBD1. Germline V gives CDR1 KGHSH, CDR2 LQKENI. The CDR3 length is 16 residues. V dropped 3 bases and J dropped 7; count of bases not matched to a gene: 12.

Of note for this clone: This same CDR3 is encoded by further DNA sequences in the sample. The chain couples TRBV9 to TRBJ1-1, with D perhaps TRBD1 (5 bases). The V and J ends lost 0 bases and 2 bases respectively, with 8 bases between them. In germline, CDR1 is SGDLS, CDR2 YYNGEE. The CDR3 covers 14 residues. The CDR3 coding sequence is TGTGCCAGCAGCGTAGTGCAGGGAAACACTGAAGCTTTCTTT. This sequence encodes CASSVVQGNTEAFF.

The chain carries TRBV7-9 and TRBJ2-7, with 15 bases fitting TRBD2. The CDR3 totals 16 residues. The V and J ends lost 5 bases and 0 bases, in that order; junction bases with no gene match: 2. Germline V gene sequence: CDR1 SEHNR, CDR2 FQNEAQ (reference sequence). The CDR3 sequence is CASSPGLAGGSYEQYF. In nucleotides, the CDR3 is TGTGCCAGCAGCCCGGGACTAGCGGGAGGCTCCTACGAGCAGTACTTC. The whole variable domain, remainder taken from reference TRBV7-9 and TRBJ2-7, is DTGVSQNPRHKITKRGQNVTFRCDPISEHNRLYWYRQTLGQGPEFLTYFQNEAQLEKSRLLSDRFSAERPKGSFSTLEIQRTEQGDSAMYLCASSPGLAGGSYEQYFGPGTRLTVT.

This chain connects TRBV18 to TRBJ1-5; D possibly corresponds to TRBD1 (5 bases). CDR3 size: 14 residues. Germline lookup yields CDR1 KGHSH and CDR2 LQKENI. V lost 2 bases and J lost 6, with 11 bases in between. The CDR3 spells CASSPTGESQPQHF. The CDR3, as DNA: TGTGCCAGCTCACCAACGGGGGAGAGTCAGCCCCAGCATTTT.

This clone was counted only a few times. The V and J genes are TRBV27 and TRBJ2-1, with D maybe TRBD1 (6 bases). CDR1 and CDR2 from the germline V gene are MNHEY and SMNVEV (reference sequence). V shed 6 bases and J shed 7 bases, with 13 bases lying between them. The CDR3 has 13 residues. CDR3 in amino acids: CASRTLGANEQFF. The CDR3 nucleotides are TGTGCCAGCAGAACCTTGGGGGCGAATGAGCAGTTCTTC.

The rearrangement uses TRBV29-1 and TRBJ2-3; TRBD1 matches at 9 bases. The CDR3 contains 12 residues. CDR1 and CDR2 (germline): SQVTM, ANQGSEA. This CDR3 reads CTGQGSTDTQYF. The CDR3 coding sequence is TGCACCGGACAGGGGAGCACAGATACGCAGTATTTT.

This clone was seen a single time. The gene calls are TRBV29-1 and TRBJ2-1; 14 positions agree with TRBD2. Germline CDR1 reads SQVTM; CDR2 reads ANQGSEA. This CDR3 has 16 amino acids. J was trimmed by 5 bases and V by 6 bases; bases with no gene match: 9. CDR3 in amino acids: CSVAGTSGRPHNEQFF. The CDR3 nucleotides are TGCAGCGTAGCCGGGACTAGCGGGAGACCTCACAATGAGCAGTTCTTC.

The V and J genes are TRBV5-1 and TRBJ1-6, with TRBD1 identical over 7 bases. This CDR3 is built from 13 residues. The germline gives CDR1 SGHRS, CDR2 YFSETQ. After removal of 5 bases from V and 4 bases from J, the junction contained 0 bases not matched to a gene. As DNA, the CDR3 is TGCGCCAGCAGGGGACAGTATAATTCACCCCTCCACTTT. It specifies CASRGQYNSPLHF.

The rearrangement uses TRBV10-3 and TRBJ1-2; 9 nucleotides line up with TRBD1. Germline V gene sequence: CDR1 ENHRY, CDR2 SYGVKD. The length of the CDR3 is 13 residues. V was pared by 10 bases and J by 6 bases, with 9 bases of the junction left unmatched. CDR3 region: CATHRGRDDGYTF. The CDR3 coding sequence is TGTGCCACCCACAGGGGGCGAGATGATGGCTACACCTTC.

V usage is TRBV7-3 and J usage is TRBJ1-1; D gene ambiguous. The V gene's germline CDR1 is SGHTA and CDR2 FQGTGA. This CDR3 comprises 15 residues. V was pared by 5 bases and J by 6 bases, with 19 bases between. The CDR3 region is CASSPPAGGLAEAFF. CDR3 bases: TGTGCCAGCAGCCCCCCCGCGGGTGGCCTCGCTGAAGCTTTCTTT.